These 4 T cell receptor beta chains were sequenced from one sample in a study of CXCR3-negative and CXCR3-positive naive CD8 T cells. TRB cDNA libraries were made by UMI-labeled 5' RACE. TCRdb reprocessed the 5' RACE reads, with one entry per CDR3 protein and no DNA. In total, the table holds around 81,000 distinct CDR3 sequences. Sequences were obtained from naive CXCR3- CD8+ T cells from blood. The subset was: CD45RO-CCR7+CD27+CD95- naive CD8+ T cells lacking CXCR3 (TNR3-). The receptors were sampled from a human donor in good health. Some clones in this sample may be carry-over from other donors' samples.

The chain has TRBV15 and TRBJ2-1; TCRdb gives TRBD2 as the D gene, but with no DNA this cannot be confirmed. Germline V gene lookup returns CDR1 LNHNV and CDR2 YYDKDF (reference sequence). The CDR3 consists of 14 residues. CDR3 protein: CATEERPSYNEQFF.

The chain links TRBV4-3 to TRBJ2-3; as DNA is missing, the TRBD2 call by TCRdb cannot be tested. Germline V lookup: CDR1 LGHNA, CDR2 YSLEER. CDR3 length: 19 amino acids. The CDR3: CASSPQLIAGGPIVDTQYF.

The V gene is TRBV29-1, the J gene TRBJ2-5; TCRdb gives TRBD2 as the D gene, but with no DNA this cannot be confirmed. The germline V gene has CDR1 SQVTM and CDR2 ANQGSEA. This CDR3 spans 12 amino acids. The CDR3 loop reads CSVEAESFGQYF.

V is TRBV7-9 and J is TRBJ2-2. This CDR3 comprises 15 residues. Germline assignment: CDR1 SEHNR and CDR2 FQNEAQ (reference sequence). The CDR3 sequence: CASSLAPVNTGELFF.